This T cell receptor beta chain originates from a study of blood T cell repertoires in COVID-19. TCRdb keeps only in-frame clones here, not all; method: immunoSEQ multiplex PCR. The sample holds roughly 300,000 clones, more than 85% seen once. Per the germline V gene, CDR1 is SQVTM and CDR2 is ANQGSEA. The CDR3 totals 12 residues. V shed 6 bases and J shed 6 bases, with 14 bases lying between them. It was during active infection that Seattle patients were enrolled and then longitudinally followed. The sample consisted of peripheral blood. This receptor was obtained from a woman aged 25 to 45 with COVID-19, enrolled during active disease. The chain couples TRBV29-1 to TRBJ1-1; D is uncertain. The CDR3 region is CSVQVLAAEAFF. The CDR3 nucleotides read TGCAGCGTCCAAGTCCTGGCCGCTGAAGCTTTCTTT.